The rows below give T cell receptor beta chains drawn from one sample of a study of blood T cell repertoires in COVID-19. Assay used: immunoSEQ multiplex PCR; TCRdb lists only in-frame clones, some missing. The table has 200,000 to 250,000 clones, 87% seen once; the top ten hold 12%. Sequences were obtained from peripheral blood. Source of these receptors: a woman younger than 35 who had recovered from COVID-19. CDR3s include the opening cysteine and the closing phenylalanine or tryptophan. Each record gives: J gene, V gene, D gene, CDR3 DNA, CDR3 protein. A D gene is named only where the DNA matches it firmly.

TRBJ1-5	TRBV4-1	NA	TGCGCCAGCAGCCAAACTACGGGCGGGGGCGTGGGGCCCCAGCATTTT	CASSQTTGGGVGPQHF
TRBJ2-7	TRBV19	TRBD1	TGTGCCAGTATGAGCGGGACAGGGGGAGGCTACGAGCAGTACTTC	CASMSGTGGGYEQYF
TRBJ2-2	TRBV5-4	TRBD1	TGTGCCAGCAGCCAGCCGGGACAGACGAACACCGGGGAGCTGTTTTTT	CASSQPGQTNTGELFF
TRBJ1-6	TRBV7-2	NA	TGTGCCAGCAGCTTAGCAGGACAGCGGAATTCACCCCTCCACTTT	CASSLAGQRNSPLHF
TRBJ2-7	TRBV5-1	TRBD1	TGCGCCAGCACACTTGGGACAGGTACCTACGAGCAGTACTTC	CASTLGTGTYEQYF
TRBJ2-5	TRBV5-5	NA	TGTGCCAGCAGCTTGGTGAGGGTATCAGAGACCCAGTACTTC	CASSLVRVSETQYF
TRBJ2-3	TRBV28	TRBD2	TGTGCCAGCAGTCAACAGTCTAGCGGGAGGACCACAGATACGCAGTATTTT	CASSQQSSGRTTDTQYF
TRBJ2-7	TRBV10-3	NA	TGTGCCATCAGTGGAGGACAGGGAGGGAACGAGCAGTACTTC	CAISGGQGGNEQYF
TRBJ2-7	TRBV13	TRBD2	TGTGCCAGCAGCTCGGTCGGGACTAGCGGGTCGGACGAGCAGTACTTC	CASSSVGTSGSDEQYF
TRBJ1-1	TRBV7-2	NA	TGTGCCAGCAGCTTAGCCGGGGAGACGAACACTGAAGCTTTCTTT	CASSLAGETNTEAFF
TRBJ2-2	TRBV12-3/TRBV12-4	NA	TGTGCCAGCAGTTTTGGCGGCACCGGGGAGCTGTTTTTT	CASSFGGTGELFF
TRBJ1-1	TRBV7-9	NA	TGTGCCAGCAGCTTTATTTACACTGAAGCTTTCTTT	CASSFIYTEAFF
TRBJ2-5	TRBV9	TRBD2	TGTGCCAGCAGCGTAGGGCGGGAGAGGGAGACCCAGTACTTC	CASSVGRERETQYF
TRBJ1-2	TRBV25-1	NA	TGTGCCAGCAGTGAACCCAGGGCGGCGGGCTACACCTTC	CASSEPRAAGYTF
TRBJ2-3	TRBV9	TRBD2	TGTGCCAGCAGTCCGAGCGGGAGGGCCGTGGCAGATACGCAGTATTTT	CASSPSGRAVADTQYF
TRBJ2-3	TRBV11-3	TRBD1	TGTGCCAGCAGCTGGGGACAGTCCACAGATACGCAGTATTTT	CASSWGQSTDTQYF